This TCR beta chain was profiled in a study of CD8 T cells in Susac syndrome. This CDR3 spans 9 amino acids. Germline V gene sequence: CDR1 DFQATT, CDR2 SNEGSKA (reference sequence). The authors reverse transcribed roughly 0.5 to 1 ug RNA with random hexamers. Multiplex PCR with immunoSEQ amplified the TCR beta CDR3 across 54 Vbeta and 13 Jbeta. TCRdb itself ran the immunoSEQ multiplex PCR reads through MiXCR, one entry per CDR3 protein. The table records about 300,000 distinct CDR3 sequences, approximately 91% of them present only once. Sequencing targeted TCR beta in T cells from blood (CD8+ and CD4+). In contrast to the negatively isolated CD8+ and CD4+ T cells, TEMRA cells were FACS-enriched.

The J gene is TRBJ1-2, the V gene TRBV20-1; D is unresolved. This TCR was sampled from a human donor with multiple sclerosis. Sequencing input: CD8+ T cells from PBMCs. CDR3 sequence reads: CSGYYGYTF. In nucleotides, the CDR3 is TGCAGCGGATATTATGGCTACACCTTC.